The 23 T cell receptor beta chains below were found in one sample sequenced in a study of blood T cell repertoires in COVID-19. Here immunoSEQ multiplex PCR was the method, and the copy in TCRdb shows in-frame clones only, minus some. The sample includes more than 100,000 clones, just over 85% of them seen just once. The sequencing input was peripheral blood. The receptors here all came from a human donor in a cohort sampled during active COVID-19.

The CDR3 DNA follows: TGTGCCAGCAGCGTCCCCGAGACCTACGAGCAGTACTTC. Protein sequence: CASSVPETYEQYF. V gene TRBV5-4 combines with J gene TRBJ2-7; D is undetermined. Per the germline V gene, CDR1 is SGHNT and CDR2 is YYREEE (reference sequence). The CDR3 is 13 amino acids. V lost 4 bases and J 2 bases, leaving 10 bases between the germline ends.

The chain couples TRBV28 to TRBJ2-5; 12 bases line up with TRBD2. Losses at the gene ends were 5 bases for V and 5 bases for J; bases not matched to a gene: 9. This CDR3 comprises 16 residues. Germline lookup yields CDR1 MDHEN and CDR2 SYDVKM. CDR3 bases: TGTGCCAGCAGTCCTAACCTAGCGGGAGGGCTGGAGACCCAGTACTTC. The encoded protein is CASSPNLAGGLETQYF. Filled out from reference TRBV28 and TRBJ2-5, the complete variable domain reads DVKVTQSSRYLVKRTGEKVFLECVQDMDHENMFWYRQDPGLGLRLIYFSYDVKMKEKGDIPEGYSVSREKKERFSLILESASTNQTSMYLCASSPNLAGGLETQYFGPGTRLLVL.

The rearrangement uses TRBV6-2 or TRBV6-3 and TRBJ2-7; D possibly corresponds to TRBD2 (6 bases). Between the trimmed V and J ends, which lost 0 bases and 1 base, there was a span of 13 bases. Germline V CDR1 and CDR2: MNHEY, SVGEGT. The CDR3 runs 16 residues. For the CDR3, the DNA is TGTGCCAGCAGTTACTCAAGACTAGATACGTCCTACGAGCAGTACTTC. Translated: CASSYSRLDTSYEQYF.

The V gene is TRBV2, the J gene TRBJ2-2, with 11 bases fitting TRBD2. This CDR3 contains 16 residues. Germline assignment: CDR1 SNHLY and CDR2 FYNNEI. The J segment lost 6 bases and the V segment lost 6 bases, leaving 9 bases of the junction unmatched. The CDR3 sequence is CASRETSGKRSGELFF. CDR3 DNA: TGTGCCAGCAGGGAGACTAGCGGGAAGAGGTCCGGGGAGCTGTTTTTT.

This chain joins TRBV25-1 and TRBJ2-1; 7 bases are a match to TRBD2. Trimming cost V 4 bases and J 4 bases; bases outside gene matches: 10. Germline-derived CDR1 and CDR2 are MGHDK and SYGVNS. The CDR3 extends over 16 amino acids. CDR3 region: CASSALGAGVYNEQFF. Here the CDR3 DNA reads TGTGCCAGCAGTGCCCTCGGGGCGGGGGTTTACAATGAGCAGTTCTTC.

The rearrangement uses TRBV5-1 and TRBJ2-7, with a possible D match to TRBD1 (6 bases). The CDR3 extends over 14 amino acids. Trimming removed 5 bases from V and 2 bases from J, with 14 bases in between. Per the germline V gene, CDR1 is SGHRS and CDR2 is YFSETQ. Here the CDR3 reads CASSTPDSPYEQYF. CDR3 DNA: TGCGCCAGCAGTACCCCGGACAGCCCCTACGAGCAGTACTTC.

V and J are TRBV21-1 and TRBJ2-3; the table's D call, TRBD2, was not checked against the DNA. TRBV21-1 is given as a pseudogene. This CDR3 comprises 21 residues. The CDR3 DNA reads TGTGCCAGCAGCAAAGTGCCCGGGACTAGCGGGACCGAGGGGCGCACAGATACGCAGTATTTT. This codes for CASSKVPGTSGTEGRTDTQYF.

The J gene is TRBJ2-1, the V gene TRBV28; a possible D gene is TRBD2 (6 bases). This CDR3 contains 14 residues. Germline V gene data show CDR1 as MDHEN and CDR2 as SYDVKM. The germline V and J ends were trimmed by 5 bases and 2 bases, with 10 bases remaining between them. The CDR3 region is CASSQSGPYNEQFF. In DNA form, the CDR3 reads TGTGCCAGCAGTCAAAGCGGGCCCTACAATGAGCAGTTCTTC.

This rearrangement joins TRBV5-1 to TRBJ1-1; D may be TRBD1 (6 bases). The CDR3 is 14 amino acids. Between the trimmed V and J ends, which lost 7 bases and 4 bases, there was a span of 17 bases. The germline CDR1 and CDR2 sequences are SGHRS and YFSETQ. CDR3 residues: CASGPTGPATEAFF. The CDR3 DNA reads TGCGCCAGCGGGCCGACAGGCCCGGCCACTGAAGCTTTCTTT.

The V gene is TRBV7-2, the J gene TRBJ2-1, with TRBD1 as a possible D gene (5 bases). The CDR3 extends over 14 amino acids. V dropped 0 bases and J dropped 9 bases, with 12 bases sitting between them. CDR1 SGHTA and CDR2 FQGNSA come from the germline V gene. CDR3 DNA: TGTGCCAGCAGCTTAGCCGCCAGGGCCAGTGAGCAGTTCTTC. It specifies CASSLAARASEQFF.

V and J are TRBV28 and TRBJ1-1; D may be TRBD1 (6 bases). CDR1 is MDHEN and CDR2 is SYDVKM in the germline V gene. Trimming took 5 bases from V and 2 from J, leaving 15 bases between them. The CDR3 is 15 amino acids. This chain's CDR3 is CASSPERGLNTEAFF. CDR3 nucleotide sequence: TGTGCCAGCAGTCCAGAGAGGGGGTTAAACACTGAAGCTTTCTTT.

The chain employs TRBV4-1 and TRBJ2-1; D is perhaps TRBD2 (6 bases). Germline CDR1 reads MGHRA; CDR2 reads YSYEKL. With 1 base removed from V and 8 bases from J, the gap between germline ends came to 12 bases. CDR3 length equals 14 residues. The CDR3 loop reads CASSQARDGDEQFF. For the CDR3, the DNA is TGCGCCAGCAGCCAAGCGCGGGACGGGGATGAGCAGTTCTTC.

The rearrangement links TRBV20-1 to TRBJ2-7, with D possibly TRBD2 on 5 matching bases. The CDR3 totals 14 residues. CDR1 and CDR2 from the germline V gene are DFQATT and SNEGSKA (reference sequence). V lost 3 bases to trimming and J lost 2 bases, with 14 bases between them. The DNA for the CDR3 is TGCAGTGCTAGTGGTGGGAGCCTCCCCTACGAGCAGTACTTC. It encodes CSASGGSLPYEQYF.

The gene calls are TRBV27 and TRBJ2-7; 7 bases agree with TRBD1. The V segment lost 5 bases and the J segment 2 bases; nucleotides outside the gene matches: 3. The CDR3 totals 13 residues. Germline V gives CDR1 MNHEY, CDR2 SMNVEV (reference sequence). In nucleotides, the CDR3 is TGTGCCAGCAGTCGGGACAGACCCTACGAGCAGTACTTC. Its translation is CASSRDRPYEQYF.

The J gene is TRBJ2-3, the V gene TRBV6-2 or TRBV6-3; the match to TRBD1 covers 7 bases. The CDR3 is made up of 16 amino acids. The ends lost 6 bases at V and 0 bases at J; junction bases unmatched: 9. Germline-derived CDR1 and CDR2 are MNHEY and SVGEGT. The CDR3 DNA reads as TGTGCCAGCAGCCCTCCCGTGGGACAGAGCACAGATACGCAGTATTTT. Its protein is CASSPPVGQSTDTQYF.

This rearrangement joins TRBV14 to TRBJ1-3, with D tentatively TRBD1 (5 bases). Trimming left V 2 bases short and J 4 bases short, with 12 bases between. CDR3 length equals 15 residues. Germline-derived CDR1 and CDR2 are SGHDN and FVKESK. CDR3 sequence: CASSQIRASGNTIYF. CDR3 coding DNA: TGTGCCAGCAGCCAAATCAGGGCATCCGGAAACACCATATATTTT. Looking up the rest from reference TRBV14 and TRBJ1-3 gives the full variable domain: EAGVTQFPSHSVIEKGQTVTLRCDPISGHDNLYWYRRVMGKEIKFLLHFVKESKQDESGMPNNRFLAERTGGTYSTLKVQPAELEDSGVYFCASSQIRASGNTIYFGEGSWLTVV.

CDR3 in DNA: TGTGCCAGCAGTTCCCCGGGACAGCCCTACGAGCAGTACTTC. Translated: CASSSPGQPYEQYF. V is TRBV5-6 and J is TRBJ2-7; the match to TRBD1 covers 7 bases. V was clipped by 5 bases and J by 2 bases; unmatched bases: 7. Per the germline V gene, CDR1 is SGHDT and CDR2 is YYEEEE. The CDR3 is made up of 14 amino acids.

The chain combines TRBV6-5 with TRBJ2-7, with D maybe TRBD1 (7 bases). V lost 2 bases and J 3 bases, leaving 11 bases between the germline ends. Germline CDR1 is MNHEY and CDR2 is SVGAGI. The CDR3 has 14 amino acids. The CDR3 sequence is CASSYGGTDYEQYF. CDR3 sequence (DNA): TGTGCCAGCAGTTACGGGGGGACAGACTACGAGCAGTACTTC.

The chain joins TRBV6-4 to TRBJ2-1, with D possibly matching TRBD1 (6 bases). Germline V lookup: CDR1 MRHNA, CDR2 SNTAGT. The CDR3 contains 13 residues. Trimming shortened V by 0 bases and J by 15 bases, and 15 bases separated the two germline ends. The CDR3 protein is CASSDSHRACTFF. The CDR3 DNA is TGTGCCAGCAGTGACTCGCACAGGGCATGTACGTTCTTC.

The V call is TRBV6-5, the J call TRBJ2-1, with D possibly matching TRBD2 (5 bases). The V end lost 2 bases, the J end lost 5 bases, and 7 bases lay between the germline ends. The germline gives CDR1 MNHEY, CDR2 SVGAGI. The CDR3 is 13 residues long. The chain's CDR3 is CASSYDGDNEQFF. CDR3 sequence (DNA): TGTGCCAGCAGTTACGACGGGGACAATGAGCAGTTCTTC.

The rearrangement uses TRBV30 and TRBJ2-3; 9 nucleotides match TRBD1. There are 16 residues in the CDR3. Unmatched junction bases numbered 6, after V lost 2 bases and J lost 0 bases. Germline values: CDR1 GTSNPN, CDR2 SVGIG (reference sequence). The CDR3 protein is CAWSRGTGSSTDTQYF. In DNA, the CDR3 is TGTGCCTGGAGTCGGGGGACAGGGAGTAGCACAGATACGCAGTATTTT.

The genes are TRBV3-1 (or the pseudogene TRBV3-2) and TRBJ1-1; 8 nucleotides line up with TRBD1. This CDR3 region has 14 residues. Germline V gives CDR1 LGHDT, CDR2 YNNKEL (reference sequence). Trimming took 8 bases from V and 1 from J; bases not matched to a gene: 6. This chain's CDR3 is CASQRRGPNTEAFF. CDR3 coding DNA: TGTGCCAGCCAACGCAGGGGGCCGAACACTGAAGCTTTCTTT.

The CDR3 region is CASSALGTQYF. The CDR3 bases are TGTGCCAGCAGCGCACTTGGTACGCAGTATTTT. V and J are TRBV9 and TRBJ2-3; D remains ambiguous. The CDR3 spans 11 residues. Germline CDR1 SGDLS, CDR2 YYNGEE. V was cut by 3 bases and J by 8 bases, with 7 bases left in between.